This is a list of T cell receptor beta chains from one sample in a study of blood T cell repertoires in COVID-19. Clones were sequenced by immunoSEQ multiplex PCR, and TCRdb holds only the in-frame ones, with some missing. The profile covers about 160,000 clones, with over 80% appearing a single time and approximately 4.9% taken by the ten largest. The sequenced sample consisted of peripheral blood. The receptors here all came from a man aged 30 to 39 with COVID-19, enrolled during active disease. The conserved cysteine and the conserved F or W are not part of the CDR3 here.

J gene	V gene	CDR3 protein
TRBJ2-7	TRBV24-1	ATSDSAGVTLEQY
TRBJ1-1	TRBV19	ASSTRPGQKNTEAF
TRBJ2-1	TRBV2	ASSYNNEQF
TRBJ2-5	TRBV3-1/TRBV3-2	ASSQSMGLAGSYQETQY
TRBJ1-2	TRBV4-3	ASSQTTGWAYGYT
TRBJ2-1	TRBV9	ASSSTGFLYNEQF
TRBJ1-2	TRBV6-5	ASSRIGQVYGYT
TRBJ1-5	TRBV5-1	ASRLGEAQPQH
TRBJ2-5	TRBV9	ASSQLTSGGAVQETQY
TRBJ1-5	TRBV6-1	ASSESGRNQPQH
TRBJ2-1	TRBV4-2	ASSSSGGAYEQF